Reported below is one T cell receptor (beta chain). Its antigen is still unknown. The identical CDR3 is also encoded by other nucleotide sequences in the sample. The CDR3 covers 14 residues. Germline V gene sequence: CDR1 KGHSH, CDR2 LQKENI. V was trimmed by 2 bases and J by 4 bases, leaving 9 bases between them. The entry originates in a study of shared clonotypes between healthy human individuals. Clones were read by immunoSEQ multiplex PCR, and TCRdb kept only the in-frame ones, dropping some. This repertoire shows about 2.4 million clones, 93% found once; its top ten account for 0.36%. Study results and caveats: Naive subsets usually exceeded memory subsets in estimated richness.

V and J are TRBV18 and TRBJ2-1, with D hard to call. Material for sequencing was naive CD4+ T cells from PBMCs. Indicated subset: CD45RA+ positively selected. The clonotype was recovered from a man between 18 and 29 years old in good health. Some clones in this sample may be carry-over from other donors' samples. The DNA for the CDR3 is TGTGCCAGCTCACCAGTGGCATCGTACAATGAGCAGTTCTTC. Encoded protein: CASSPVASYNEQFF.